A single T cell receptor beta chain is shown here with its context. What it binds is unknown. Some clones are missing from TCRdb's copy, which holds only in-frame ones; the method was immunoSEQ multiplex PCR. The sample has around 110,000 clones, around 90% seen once. These data belong to a study of T cell responses to AZD1222 COVID-19 vaccine. Across the whole study: Combined were second doses at about 4 or about 12 weeks. General study points: Donors were mostly white British, more females; clonal diversity possibly underestimated.

The TCR comes from an adult in good health. The sample was peripheral blood, taken on day 0 of AZD1222 vaccination.

The CDR3 nucleotides read TGTGCCACCAGTGACCCCGGGAGGAACTATGGCTACACCTTC. Translated, it gives CATSDPGRNYGYTF. The gene calls are TRBV24-1 and TRBJ1-2, with unresolved D. The germline V gene encodes CDR1 KGHDR and CDR2 SFDVKD. The V end lost 4 bases, the J end lost 2 bases, and 10 bases lay between the germline ends. The CDR3 length is 14 residues.